The source of this T cell receptor beta chain is a study of T cell responses to AZD1222 COVID-19 vaccine. Overall study context: Second-dose groups at about 4 or about 12 weeks were pooled.

The repertoire was sequenced with immunoSEQ multiplex PCR; TCRdb's copy has only in-frame clones and lacks some. The repertoire has around 200,000 clones, more than 80% of them found once; the top ten carry about 3.9%. CDR1 is LGHDT and CDR2 is YNNKEL in the germline V gene (reference sequence). V dropped 1 base and J dropped 4 bases, with 9 bases sitting between them. CDR3 length: 14 residues. The origin of this receptor is an adult in good health. This chain joins TRBV3-1 (or the pseudogene TRBV3-2) and TRBJ2-3; maybe TRBD2 (5 bases). This specimen was peripheral blood, taken on day 0 of AZD1222 vaccination. CDR3 in DNA: TGTGCCAGCAGCCAAGTTAGCGAGGCAGATACGCAGTATTTT. Encoded protein: CASSQVSEADTQYF.